These T cell receptor beta chains were read from a single sample in a study of cytomegalovirus exposure and HLA in healthy donors. Sequencing used immunoSEQ multiplex PCR; TCRdb keeps in-frame clones, though not all of them. The data show 100,000 to 150,000 clones, under 70% seen once. Sequencing was carried out using PBMCs. These receptors were collected from a man aged 18 to 35 in good health and CMV-seronegative. CDR3s include the opening cysteine and the closing phenylalanine or tryptophan. The order of the fields is clone size, J gene, D gene, V gene, CDR3 protein, CDR3 DNA. A D gene is named only where the DNA matches it firmly. Some rows mark clone size as missing; the rest say once, few, many or name a class of expanded clone.

few | TRBJ1-2 | NA | TRBV28 | CASSPITRGYTF | TGTGCCAGCAGTCCCATAACCCGGGGCTACACCTTC
NA | TRBJ1-2 | NA | TRBV6-1 | CASSEQNRRIYGYTF | TGTGCCAGCAGTGAACAAAACAGGCGCATCTATGGCTACACCTTC
NA | TRBJ1-3 | NA | TRBV29-1 | CSGSFGNTIYF | TGCAGCGGCAGTTTTGGAAACACCATATATTTT
NA | TRBJ2-7 | NA | TRBV21-1 | CASSKEKGRDRPYEQYF | TGTGCCAGCAGCAAAGAGAAAGGGCGAGACAGGCCCTACGAGCAGTACTTC
NA | TRBJ1-3 | NA | TRBV25-1 | CASRDTGGSGNTIYF | TGTGCCAGCAGGGATACCGGGGGTTCTGGAAACACCATATATTTT
NA | TRBJ1-3 | NA | TRBV10-3 | CAISVGGEKNTIYF | TGTGCCATCAGTGTCGGGGGAGAAAAAAACACCATATATTTT
NA | TRBJ2-2 | NA | TRBV7-2 | CASAVRDSLGELFF | TGTGCCAGCGCCGTACGGGACTCCCTCGGGGAGCTGTTTTTT
NA | TRBJ1-2 | NA | TRBV6-1 | CASSGRDKTNYGYTF | TGTGCCAGCAGTGGCCGGGACAAGACTAACTATGGCTACACCTTC
NA | TRBJ2-1 | NA | TRBV5-1 | CASSFDGIYNEQFF | TGCGCCAGCAGCTTTGACGGGATCTACAATGAGCAGTTCTTC
NA | TRBJ1-2 | TRBD1 | TRBV20-1 | CSAARQGYYTF | TGCAGTGCTGCCAGACAGGGATACTACACCTTC
NA | TRBJ2-3 | NA | TRBV6-4 | CASSAGGASTDTQYF | TGTGCCAGCAGTGCCGGCGGGGCTAGCACAGATACGCAGTATTTT
NA | TRBJ2-6 | NA | TRBV14 | CASSLPGGAQSSGANVLTF | TGTGCCAGCAGCCTCCCTGGAGGGGCACAGAGCTCTGGGGCCAACGTCCTGACTTTC
NA | TRBJ2-3 | NA | TRBV19 | CASSVTPVLTDTQYF | TGTGCCAGTAGTGTCACTCCAGTACTAACAGATACGCAGTATTTT
NA | TRBJ2-7 | NA | TRBV27 | CASSFTESREQYF | TGTGCCAGCAGTTTCACTGAATCGAGGGAGCAGTACTTC
NA | TRBJ2-7 | TRBD1 | TRBV19 | CASSDRGTDEQYF | TGTGCCAGTAGCGACAGGGGCACGGACGAGCAGTACTTC
NA | TRBJ2-7 | NA | TRBV28 | CASSGGFTLPQYF | TGTGCCAGCAGTGGGGGGTTCACACTACCGCAGTACTTC
NA | TRBJ1-3 | TRBD1 | TRBV5-4 | CASSATTGGTGNTIYF | TGTGCCAGCAGCGCTACAACAGGGGGAACTGGAAACACCATATATTTT
NA | TRBJ1-2 | NA | TRBV30 | CAWSLPPGHYGYTF | TGTGCCTGGAGCCTCCCCCCAGGGCACTATGGCTACACCTTC
NA | TRBJ1-3 | NA | TRBV28 | CASSPPSTAGNTIYF | TGTGCCAGCAGTCCCCCTTCGACAGCTGGAAACACCATATATTTT
NA | TRBJ2-7 | TRBD1 | TRBV6-1 | CASSEPRTGGYEQYF | TGTGCCAGCAGTGAACCAAGGACAGGGGGCTACGAGCAGTACTTC
once | TRBJ2-2 | NA | TRBV6-1 | CASRGVYNTGELFF | TGTGCCAGCAGAGGGGTTTACAACACCGGGGAGCTGTTTTTT
NA | TRBJ2-3 | NA | TRBV6-4 | CASSLVSGNTQYF | TGTGCCAGCAGCCTTGTTTCGGGGAATACGCAGTATTTT
NA | TRBJ2-1 | TRBD1 | TRBV27 | CASSSRGRGRAREQFF | TGTGCCAGCAGTTCAAGGGGTAGGGGGCGCGCTCGTGAGCAGTTCTTC
NA | TRBJ2-5 | TRBD2 | TRBV5-6 | CASSRAASGGAWETQYF | TGTGCCAGCAGCCGGGCGGCTAGCGGGGGGGCCTGGGAGACCCAGTACTTC
few | TRBJ2-7 | NA | TRBV10-1 | CASSESGNYEQYF | TGCGCCAGCAGTGAGAGCGGAAACTACGAGCAGTACTTC
few | TRBJ1-1 | NA | TRBV13 | CASSLAREAFF | TGTGCCAGCAGCTTAGCCCGTGAAGCTTTCTTT
NA | TRBJ2-7 | NA | TRBV29-1 | CSVGVRGQMISYEQYF | TGCAGCGTCGGGGTCAGGGGCCAGATGATTTCCTACGAGCAGTACTTC
NA | TRBJ2-3 | NA | TRBV25-1 | CASSDTDRTGTDTQYF | TGTGCCAGCAGTGACACGGACAGAACGGGCACAGATACGCAGTATTTT
NA | TRBJ1-5 | NA | TRBV28 | CASSPHRTDQPQHF | TGTGCCAGCAGCCCACACAGGACCGATCAGCCCCAGCATTTT
NA | TRBJ2-7 | NA | TRBV6-5 | CASNDRPTATGEQYF | TGTGCCAGCAATGACAGGCCCACCGCCACGGGCGAGCAGTACTTC
NA | TRBJ2-7 | TRBD2 | TRBV4-2 | CASSQTPLAGGPSDEQYF | TGTGCCAGCAGCCAGACCCCCCTAGCGGGGGGGCCCTCCGACGAGCAGTACTTC
few | TRBJ2-5 | NA | TRBV5-4 | CASSLGAASISETQYF | TGTGCCAGCAGCTTGGGCGCAGCTAGTATTTCGGAGACCCAGTACTTC
NA | TRBJ2-7 | NA | TRBV29-1 | CSVEGQGKGYEQYF | TGCAGCGTTGAAGGGCAGGGGAAGGGATACGAGCAGTACTTC
few | TRBJ1-1 | TRBD1 | TRBV6-1 | CASSGRGQGEGEAFF | TGTGCCAGCAGTGGGAGGGGACAGGGTGAAGGAGAAGCTTTCTTT
NA | TRBJ1-3 | TRBD1 | TRBV5-1 | CASSDGQGLGTIYF | TGCGCCAGCAGCGACGGACAGGGGCTTGGCACCATATATTTT
few | TRBJ2-1 | TRBD2 | TRBV19 | CASSGRTSGNNEQFF | TGTGCCAGTAGTGGCAGGACTAGCGGGAACAATGAGCAGTTCTTC
NA | TRBJ1-5 | NA | TRBV19 | CASSIEWAQPQHF | TGTGCCAGTAGTATAGAGTGGGCTCAGCCCCAGCATTTT
NA | TRBJ1-3 | NA | TRBV5-6 | CASSYHGPPSSGNTIYF | TGTGCCAGCAGCTATCATGGGCCGCCGAGCTCTGGAAACACCATATATTTT
NA | TRBJ1-1 | TRBD1 | TRBV28 | CASSSTGGHSYTEAFF | TGTGCCAGCAGCTCGACAGGGGGTCACTCATACACTGAAGCTTTCTTT
NA | TRBJ2-6 | TRBD1 | TRBV5-1 | CASSLVRQGISGANVLTF | TGCGCCAGCAGCTTGGTGAGACAGGGCATCTCTGGGGCCAACGTCCTGACTTTC
NA | TRBJ2-3 | NA | TRBV27 | CASSLRGGTDTQYF | TGTGCCAGCAGTTTAAGGGGGGGGACGGATACGCAGTATTTT
NA | TRBJ1-5 | NA | TRBV27 | CASSSFPTGNQPQHF | TGTGCCAGCAGTTCCTTCCCGACAGGCAATCAGCCCCAGCATTTT
NA | TRBJ1-4 | NA | TRBV7-9 | CASSFRVMPSINEKLFF | TGTGCCAGCAGCTTCCGGGTAATGCCGAGTATAAATGAAAAACTGTTTTTT
NA | TRBJ2-5 | TRBD2 | TRBV15 | CATSREGLAETQYF | TGTGCCACCAGCAGAGAAGGACTAGCGGAGACCCAGTACTTC
few | TRBJ2-5 | TRBD2 | TRBV7-8 | CASTLTSGYQETQYF | TGTGCCAGCACCCTGACTAGCGGGTACCAAGAGACCCAGTACTTC
once | TRBJ2-1 | TRBD1 | TRBV28 | CASWGTAYDKEQFF | TGTGCCAGCTGGGGGACAGCCTATGACAAGGAGCAGTTCTTC
few | TRBJ1-3 | NA | TRBV11-2 | CASSLAPRGSGNTIYF | TGTGCCAGCAGCTTAGCTCCCCGCGGCTCTGGAAACACCATATATTTT
few | TRBJ2-7 | TRBD1 | TRBV6-5 | CASSSSGTVREF | TGTGCCAGCAGTTCCTCCGGGACAGTTAGAGAATTC
NA | TRBJ2-1 | NA | TRBV7-9 | CASSLGAGRNEQFF | TGTGCCAGCAGCTTAGGGGCGGGGAGGAATGAGCAGTTCTTC
few | TRBJ2-2 | NA | TRBV28 | CASSLSLNTGELFF | TGTGCCAGCAGTTTATCCCTTAACACCGGGGAGCTGTTTTTT
few | TRBJ1-2 | NA | TRBV27 | CASSFIASGNYGYTF | TGTGCCAGCAGTTTTATAGCGAGTGGTAACTATGGCTACACCTTC
NA | TRBJ1-2 | NA | TRBV9 | CASSVDVSGFYGYTF | TGTGCCAGCAGCGTCGACGTATCGGGTTTCTATGGCTACACCTTC
NA | TRBJ2-2 | NA | TRBV5-1 | CASSSRGGELFF | TGCGCCAGCAGCTCCAGAGGCGGGGAGCTGTTTTTT